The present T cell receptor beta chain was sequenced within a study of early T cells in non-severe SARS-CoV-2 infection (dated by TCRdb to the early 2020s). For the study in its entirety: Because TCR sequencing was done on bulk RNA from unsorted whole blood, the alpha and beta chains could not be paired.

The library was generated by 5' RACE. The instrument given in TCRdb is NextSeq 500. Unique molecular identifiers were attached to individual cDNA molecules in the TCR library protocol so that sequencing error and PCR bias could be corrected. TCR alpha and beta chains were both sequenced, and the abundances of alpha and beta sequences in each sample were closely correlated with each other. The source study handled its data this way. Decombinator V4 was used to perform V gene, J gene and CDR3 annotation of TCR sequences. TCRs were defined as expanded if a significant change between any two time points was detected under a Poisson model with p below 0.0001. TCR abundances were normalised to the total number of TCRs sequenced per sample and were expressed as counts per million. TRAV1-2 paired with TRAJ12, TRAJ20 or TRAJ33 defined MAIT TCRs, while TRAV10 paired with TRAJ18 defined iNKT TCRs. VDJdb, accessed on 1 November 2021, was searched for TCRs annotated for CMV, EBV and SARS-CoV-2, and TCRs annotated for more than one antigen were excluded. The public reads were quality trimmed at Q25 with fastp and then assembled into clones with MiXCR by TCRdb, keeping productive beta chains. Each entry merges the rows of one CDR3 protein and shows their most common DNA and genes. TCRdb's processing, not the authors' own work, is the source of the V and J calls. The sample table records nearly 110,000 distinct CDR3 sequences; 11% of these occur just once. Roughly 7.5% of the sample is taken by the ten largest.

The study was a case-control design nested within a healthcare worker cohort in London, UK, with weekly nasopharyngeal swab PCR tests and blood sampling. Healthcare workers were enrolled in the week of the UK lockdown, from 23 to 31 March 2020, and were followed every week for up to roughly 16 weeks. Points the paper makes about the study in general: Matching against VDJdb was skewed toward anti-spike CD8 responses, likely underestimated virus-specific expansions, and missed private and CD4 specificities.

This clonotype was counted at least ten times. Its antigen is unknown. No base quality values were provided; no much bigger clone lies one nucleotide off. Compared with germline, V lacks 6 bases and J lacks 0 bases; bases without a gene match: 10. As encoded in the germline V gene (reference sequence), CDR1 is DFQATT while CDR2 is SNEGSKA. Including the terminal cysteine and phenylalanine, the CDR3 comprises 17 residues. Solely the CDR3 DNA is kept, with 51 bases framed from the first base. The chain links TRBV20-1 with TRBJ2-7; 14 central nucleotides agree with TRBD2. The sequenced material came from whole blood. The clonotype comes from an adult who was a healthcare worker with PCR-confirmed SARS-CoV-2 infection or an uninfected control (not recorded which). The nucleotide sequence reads TGCAGTGCGATTCCCGGGACTAGCGGGGGTAGCTCCTACGAGCAGTACTTC. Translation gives CSAIPGTSGGSSYEQYF.